The 21 T cell receptor beta chains given below trace back to one sample, sequenced in a study of blood T cells in healthy people across ages. The use of a sample-barcoded 5' primer and a J-beta primer mix characterized a second PCR of roughly 6 to 11 cycles. Each CDR3 protein is one row after TCRdb ran MiXCR on the 5' RACE reads. This table holds some 930,000 distinct CDR3 sequences, under 35% found once. In addition, the sample was reused for a study of T cells of mothers and their children.

The sample was blood. These receptors were collected from a woman aged 40 to 49 in good health.

CDR3 coding DNA: TGCAGCGTTGGTCTCGGGGGGGCCTTGGACAATGAGCAGTTCTTC. Translated: CSVGLGGALDNEQFF. V gene TRBV29-1 combines with J gene TRBJ2-1; 8 bases are a match to TRBD2. J gave up 5 bases and V 4 bases, and 10 bases lay outside the gene matches. This CDR3 contains 15 residues. Germline values: CDR1 SQVTM, CDR2 ANQGSEA.

Details on this clonotype: Possible read error: a much larger clone is one base away. The rearrangement joins TRBV10-3 to TRBJ2-7; a possible D gene is TRBD2 (6 bases). V was pared by 3 bases and J by 2 bases, with 14 bases between. The CDR3 sequence is 15 residues long. Germline values: CDR1 ENHRY, CDR2 SYGVKD. The DNA for the CDR3 is TGTGCCATCAGTGACGGGACTTCGCTCCCCTACGAGCAGTACTTC. It is translated as CAISDGTSLPYEQYF.

The genes are TRBV25-1 and TRBJ1-2; tentatively, D is TRBD1 (6 bases). Trimming removed 3 bases at V and 6 bases at J, with 14 bases between. This CDR3 is 14 amino acids long. The germline V gene encodes CDR1 MGHDK and CDR2 SYGVNS. DNA of the CDR3: TGTGCCAGCAGTGACCGCAGGGGTTTAAATGGCTACACCTTC. Residues: CASSDRRGLNGYTF.

This clonotype came up a few times. V gene TRBV6-5 combines with J gene TRBJ1-2; D is undetermined. Germline V gene data show CDR1 as MNHEY and CDR2 as SVGAGI. Trimming left V 4 bases short and J 3 bases short, with 9 bases between. The CDR3 loop spans 13 amino acids. CDR3 sequence reads: CASSLSVHYGYTF. In nucleotides, the CDR3 is TGTGCCAGCAGTTTATCTGTACACTATGGCTACACCTTC.

This clonotype was seen at least ten times. The rearrangement uses TRBV3-1 and TRBJ2-1; D gene ambiguous. The CDR3 runs to 13 residues. The V gene's germline CDR1 is LGHDT and CDR2 YNNKEL (reference sequence). The ends were cut back, 1 base at V and 6 bases at J, with 7 bases in the middle. The CDR3 coding sequence is TGTGCCAGCAGCCAAGGGAACAGCAATGAGCAGTTCTTC. It translates to CASSQGNSNEQFF.

This clonotype was seen a few times. V gene TRBV18 combines with J gene TRBJ2-3; D is ambiguous. The V gene's germline CDR1 is KGHSH and CDR2 LQKENI. V lost 4 bases to trimming and J lost 0 bases, with 8 bases between them. CDR3 size: 14 residues. The CDR3 sequence is CASSLLESTDTQYF. The CDR3 nucleotides are TGTGCCAGCTCACTACTGGAAAGCACAGATACGCAGTATTTT.

The chain uses TRBV7-8 and TRBJ1-5; D unclear. V lost 3 bases, J lost 2 bases, and 11 bases lay in between. The CDR3 contains 15 residues. Germline values: CDR1 SGHVS, CDR2 FQNEAQ. CDR3 nucleotides: TGTGCCAGCAGCTTCACTGTCCGGGGCAATCAGCCCCAGCATTTT. Protein sequence: CASSFTVRGNQPQHF.

Comments on this clonotype: One base away lies a much larger clone, so this may be a sequencing read error. This chain joins TRBV24-1 and TRBJ2-5, with D perhaps TRBD2 (5 bases). The tail of the sequence fits TRBJ2-1 better, so the J call may be wrong. The CDR3 spans 14 residues. CDR1 is KGHDR, CDR2 SFDVKD, per germline. Written as DNA, the CDR3 is TGTGCCACCAGTGGTGACAACGCCTGGGAGACCCAGTTCTTC. Translating it yields CATSGDNAWETQFF.

This clonotype was counted many times. J is TRBJ2-1 and V is TRBV11-2; D perhaps matches TRBD1 (6 bases). Trimming pared 3 bases from V and 3 bases from J, leaving 15 bases between. Germline CDR1 SGHAT, CDR2 FQNNGV. The CDR3 covers 16 residues. The CDR3 DNA is TGTGCCAGCAGCTTTGTTTATGGACAGCTCTACAATGAGCAGTTCTTC. Protein product: CASSFVYGQLYNEQFF.

V is TRBV7-2 and J is TRBJ2-5; 11 bases match TRBD2. Germline V gives CDR1 SGHTA, CDR2 FQGNSA. Losses at the gene ends were 1 base for V and 1 base for J; bases not matched to a gene: 5. The CDR3 runs 17 residues. CDR3 sequence: CASSLGPGTSGQETQYF. The CDR3 DNA follows: TGTGCCAGCAGCTTAGGTCCCGGGACTAGCGGCCAAGAGACCCAGTACTTC. The whole variable domain, filled in from reference TRBV7-2 and TRBJ2-5, reads GAGVSQSPSNKVTEKGKDVELRCDPISGHTALYWYRQSLGQGLEFLIYFQGNSAPDKSGLPSDRFSAERTGGSVSTLTIQRTQQEDSAVYLCASSLGPGTSGQETQYFGPGTRLLVL.

This clonotype was seen repeatedly, ten times or more. The CDR3 nucleotides read TGTGCCAGCAGCCAAGACGTAATACAGCAGTACTTC. It specifies CASSQDVIQQYF. This rearrangement joins TRBV14 to TRBJ2-7, with D uncertain. V lost 0 bases and J 8 bases, leaving 8 bases between the germline ends. Germline lookup yields CDR1 SGHDN and CDR2 FVKESK. This CDR3 has 12 residues.

Many counts were recorded for this clonotype. V and J are TRBV6-5 and TRBJ2-7, with no clear D. V lost 6 bases, J lost 4 bases, and 10 bases lay in between. This CDR3 contains 12 residues. CDR1 MNHEY and CDR2 SVGAGI come from the germline V gene. The CDR3: CASSPDPYEQYF. Here the CDR3 DNA reads TGTGCCAGCAGCCCCGACCCTTACGAGCAGTACTTC.

About this clonotype: A much larger clone sits a single nucleotide away, making a read error possible. The rearrangement links TRBV9 to TRBJ2-3, with D unresolved. The germline V gene has CDR1 SGDLS and CDR2 YYNGEE. The CDR3 has 16 residues. The CDR3 reads CAGSVQSAHYTDTQYF. CDR3 nucleotides: TGTGCCGGCAGCGTACAATCCGCGCACTACACAGATACGCAGTATTTT. The entire variable domain, with the rest obtained from reference TRBV9 and TRBJ2-3, is as follows: DSGVTQTPKHLITATGQRVTLRCSPRSGDLSVYWYQQSLDQGLQFLIQYYNGEERAKGNILERFSAQQFPDLHSELNLSSLELGDSALYFCAGSVQSAHYTDTQYFGPGTRLTVL.

This clonotype was observed at least ten times. This chain connects TRBV27 to TRBJ2-5, with 8 bases aligning to TRBD1. The V segment lost 6 bases and the J segment 6 bases; nucleotides outside the gene matches: 9. This CDR3 is built from 14 residues. Germline loops: CDR1 MNHEY, CDR2 SMNVEV (reference sequence). This CDR3 reads CASRGQAVEKTQYF. The CDR3 coding sequence is TGTGCCAGCAGGGGACAGGCTGTAGAAAAGACCCAGTACTTC.

The V call is TRBV5-1, the J call TRBJ2-3; the match to TRBD2 covers 9 bases. Trimming took 3 bases from V and 3 from J; bases not matched to a gene: 11. There are 17 residues in the CDR3. The germline CDR1 and CDR2 sequences are SGHRS and YFSETQ. CDR3 DNA: TGCGCCAGCAGCTCAGCCCTGGGCGGGGGGGCGACAGATACGCAGTATTTT. Protein sequence: CASSSALGGGATDTQYF.

This clonotype was seen more than once but under ten times. The chain links TRBV5-6 to TRBJ2-7; TRBD1 aligns across 7 bases. Germline loops: CDR1 SGHDT, CDR2 YYEEEE. V dropped 5 bases and J dropped 3; count of bases not matched to a gene: 11. CDR3 size: 15 residues. For the CDR3, the DNA is TGTGCCAGCAGGGGTCGACAGGGCAACCGCTACGAGCAGTACTTC. It translates to CASRGRQGNRYEQYF.

The V call is TRBV7-2, the J call TRBJ2-1; 9 bases match TRBD1. This CDR3 has 14 amino acids. Germline assignment: CDR1 SGHTA and CDR2 FQGNSA. V trimming: 5 bases; J trimming: 9 bases; junction bases outside the gene matches: 8. CDR3 DNA sequence: TGTGCCAGCAGCCCCGGGACAGGGATCTCTGAGCAGTTCTTC. Its protein is CASSPGTGISEQFF.

This clonotype was observed a handful of times. This rearrangement joins TRBV11-3 to TRBJ2-7, with D perhaps matching TRBD2 (7 bases). V dropped 5 bases and J dropped 4 bases, with 18 bases sitting between them. CDR1 and CDR2 (germline): SGHNT, YENEEA. The CDR3 extends over 15 amino acids. CDR3 protein: CASSPNWRGGYEQYF. CDR3 DNA sequence: TGTGCCAGCAGCCCTAATTGGAGGGGGGGATACGAGCAGTACTTC. The variable domain in full, with the rest retrieved from reference TRBV11-3 and TRBJ2-7, is EAGVVQSPRYKIIEKKQPVAFWCNPISGHNTLYWYLQNLGQGPELLIRYENEEAVDDSQLPKDRFSAERLKGVDSTLKIQPAELGDSAVYLCASSPNWRGGYEQYFGPGTRLTVT.

The chain couples TRBV28 to TRBJ1-2; 7 bases fit TRBD1. The germline gives CDR1 MDHEN, CDR2 SYDVKM. Trimming cost V 3 bases and J 2 bases; bases outside gene matches: 3. CDR3 length: 14 residues. The CDR3 DNA reads as TGTGCCAGCAGTTTTCCCAGGGGGAACTATGGCTACACCTTC. Translated: CASSFPRGNYGYTF.

The chain joins TRBV27 to TRBJ1-6; tentative D call: TRBD1 (6 bases). Germline CDR1 reads MNHEY; CDR2 reads SMNVEV (reference sequence). The CDR3 runs 18 residues. The V gene lost 4 bases and the J gene lost 5 bases, with 21 bases spanning the gap. CDR3: CASSSKSIPGHHNSPLHF. The CDR3 DNA is TGTGCCAGCAGTTCCAAAAGCATACCGGGACACCATAATTCACCCCTCCACTTT.

This clonotype was recorded once. This clone may be a read error of a much larger clone one base away. The chain uses TRBV4-2 and TRBJ2-1; D might be TRBD1 (6 bases). V gave up 1 base and J gave up 10 bases, with 14 bases separating them. The V gene's germline CDR1 is LGHNA and CDR2 YNFKEQ. The CDR3 is 14 residues long. The CDR3 here is CASSQVGTNYEQFF. The CDR3 DNA reads as TGTGCCAGCAGCCAAGTCGGGACAAACTACGAGCAGTTCTTC.